A selection of T cell receptor beta chains follows, all from one sample in a study of blood T cell repertoires in COVID-19. TCRdb's table, derived via immunoSEQ multiplex PCR, lists solely in-frame clones and lacks some. The repertoire consists of 350,000 to 400,000 clones, with approximately 86% occurring once and the leading ten covering less than 9%. The material sequenced was peripheral blood. These receptors were collected from an older woman with COVID-19, enrolled during active disease. Each CDR3 is given with its conserved first and last residue. The order of the fields is J gene, D gene, CDR3 length, clone size, V gene, CDR3 protein, CDR3 DNA. A D gene is named only where the DNA matches it firmly. Clone size appears in some rows only: once, few, many, or a class for an expanded clone.

j_call: TRBJ1-2; d_call: -; cdr3_length: 16; clone_size: -; v_call: TRBV6-1; cdr3_aa: CASSDWGGVTGYGYTF; cdr3_nt: TGTGCCAGCAGTGACTGGGGGGGGGTTACAGGCTATGGCTACACCTTC
j_call: TRBJ2-6; d_call: -; cdr3_length: 15; clone_size: -; v_call: TRBV29-1; cdr3_aa: CSVELRGSGANVLTF; cdr3_nt: TGCAGCGTTGAGCTCCGGGGCTCTGGGGCCAACGTCCTGACTTTC
j_call: TRBJ2-1; d_call: TRBD1; cdr3_length: 15; clone_size: -; v_call: TRBV29-1; cdr3_aa: CSGQGGSRGYNEQFF; cdr3_nt: TGCAGCGGTCAAGGGGGCAGTCGCGGCTACAATGAGCAGTTCTTC
j_call: TRBJ1-3; d_call: -; cdr3_length: 14; clone_size: -; v_call: TRBV10-3; cdr3_aa: CAISLQGSWNTIYF; cdr3_nt: TGTGCCATCAGCCTACAGGGATCGTGGAACACCATATATTTT
j_call: TRBJ2-1; d_call: TRBD2; cdr3_length: 18; clone_size: -; v_call: TRBV4-2; cdr3_aa: CASSHWTSGEVHYNEQFF; cdr3_nt: TGTGCCAGCAGCCACTGGACTAGCGGGGAGGTTCACTACAATGAGCAGTTCTTC
j_call: TRBJ1-4; d_call: -; cdr3_length: 17; clone_size: -; v_call: TRBV11-3; cdr3_aa: CASSFGPRSGALEKLFF; cdr3_nt: TGTGCCAGCAGCTTTGGCCCCCGTTCAGGGGCGTTGGAAAAACTGTTTTTT
j_call: TRBJ1-5; d_call: -; cdr3_length: 14; clone_size: -; v_call: TRBV3-1/TRBV3-2; cdr3_aa: CASSQTLNNQPQHF; cdr3_nt: TGTGCCAGCAGCCAGACACTGAACAATCAGCCCCAGCATTTT
j_call: TRBJ2-7; d_call: TRBD1; cdr3_length: 14; clone_size: -; v_call: TRBV30; cdr3_aa: CAWSFTGGAYEQYF; cdr3_nt: TGTGCCTGGAGTTTTACAGGGGGCGCGTACGAGCAGTACTTC
j_call: TRBJ1-5; d_call: -; cdr3_length: 16; clone_size: -; v_call: TRBV21-1; cdr3_aa: CASSKVGGRRNQPQHF; cdr3_nt: TGTGCCAGCAGCAAAGTAGGGGGCCGTAGGAATCAGCCCCAGCATTTT
j_call: TRBJ1-1; d_call: -; cdr3_length: 14; clone_size: -; v_call: TRBV19; cdr3_aa: CASSMGQGITEAFF; cdr3_nt: TGTGCCAGTAGTATGGGGCAGGGAATAACTGAAGCTTTCTTT
j_call: TRBJ1-1; d_call: -; cdr3_length: 11; clone_size: once; v_call: TRBV20-1; cdr3_aa: CSASPSTEAFF; cdr3_nt: TGCAGTGCTAGCCCGAGCACTGAAGCTTTCTTT
j_call: TRBJ1-1; d_call: -; cdr3_length: 16; clone_size: -; v_call: TRBV5-1; cdr3_aa: CASSLGRGIEVTEAFF; cdr3_nt: TGCGCCAGCAGCTTAGGAAGGGGCATAGAAGTTACTGAAGCTTTCTTT
j_call: TRBJ1-2; d_call: -; cdr3_length: 13; clone_size: -; v_call: TRBV19; cdr3_aa: CASSNDGGYGYTF; cdr3_nt: TGTGCCAGTAGTAACGACGGCGGGTATGGCTACACCTTC
j_call: TRBJ2-7; d_call: -; cdr3_length: 14; clone_size: -; v_call: TRBV6-1; cdr3_aa: CASSEVEVSYEQYF; cdr3_nt: TGTGCCAGCAGTGAGGTTGAGGTGAGCTACGAGCAGTACTTC
j_call: TRBJ1-4; d_call: -; cdr3_length: 12; clone_size: -; v_call: TRBV6-5; cdr3_aa: CASSQTREKLFF; cdr3_nt: TGTGCCAGCAGTCAGACACGGGAAAAACTGTTTTTT
j_call: TRBJ2-3; d_call: -; cdr3_length: 14; clone_size: -; v_call: TRBV5-1; cdr3_aa: CASSLLGRGDTQYF; cdr3_nt: TGCGCCAGCAGCCTTTTGGGGCGGGGAGATACGCAGTATTTT
j_call: TRBJ1-2; d_call: TRBD1; cdr3_length: 17; clone_size: -; v_call: TRBV7-2; cdr3_aa: CASTNPSRGPLSYGYTF; cdr3_nt: TGTGCCAGCACAAATCCTTCCAGGGGGCCCTTGAGTTATGGCTACACCTTC
j_call: TRBJ1-6; d_call: TRBD1; cdr3_length: 18; clone_size: many; v_call: TRBV3-1/TRBV3-2; cdr3_aa: CASSQDLRGRAYNSPLHF; cdr3_nt: TGTGCCAGCAGCCAAGATCTCAGGGGGCGTGCGTATAATTCACCCCTCCACTTT
j_call: TRBJ2-6; d_call: TRBD1; cdr3_length: 14; clone_size: -; v_call: TRBV6-5; cdr3_aa: CASSYAGTAAVLTF; cdr3_nt: TGTGCCAGCAGTTACGCTGGGACAGCTGCCGTCCTGACTTTC
j_call: TRBJ1-1; d_call: -; cdr3_length: 14; clone_size: few; v_call: TRBV6-6; cdr3_aa: CASAGTYDGTEAFF; cdr3_nt: TGTGCCAGTGCCGGGACTTACGACGGCACTGAAGCTTTCTTT
j_call: TRBJ2-1; d_call: TRBD2; cdr3_length: 17; clone_size: -; v_call: TRBV19; cdr3_aa: CASSLLGGGYKGNEQFF; cdr3_nt: TGTGCCAGTAGTCTCCTGGGCGGGGGGTATAAGGGCAATGAGCAGTTCTTC
j_call: TRBJ2-2; d_call: -; cdr3_length: 15; clone_size: few; v_call: TRBV4-1; cdr3_aa: CASSQQGQGTGELFF; cdr3_nt: TGCGCCAGCAGCCAACAAGGCCAGGGCACCGGGGAGCTGTTTTTT
j_call: TRBJ1-1; d_call: TRBD1; cdr3_length: 17; clone_size: once; v_call: TRBV10-3; cdr3_aa: CAISEPTGGDMNTEAFF; cdr3_nt: TGTGCCATCAGTGAACCGACAGGGGGCGACATGAACACTGAAGCTTTCTTT
j_call: TRBJ1-1; d_call: -; cdr3_length: 17; clone_size: -; v_call: TRBV6-2/TRBV6-3; cdr3_aa: CASSSRRTAEGNTEAFF; cdr3_nt: TGTGCCAGCAGTTCTCGCAGGACAGCTGAGGGGAACACTGAAGCTTTCTTT
j_call: TRBJ1-2; d_call: TRBD1; cdr3_length: 14; clone_size: -; v_call: TRBV7-9; cdr3_aa: CASSLDGQGFGYTF; cdr3_nt: TGTGCCAGCAGCTTAGACGGACAGGGGTTTGGCTACACCTTC
j_call: TRBJ2-1; d_call: -; cdr3_length: 13; clone_size: -; v_call: TRBV7-9; cdr3_aa: CARDSDSGNEQFF; cdr3_nt: TGTGCCAGGGACTCGGACAGTGGCAATGAGCAGTTCTTC
j_call: TRBJ1-1; d_call: -; cdr3_length: 13; clone_size: -; v_call: TRBV11-3; cdr3_aa: CASSSGGNTEAFF; cdr3_nt: TGTGCCAGCAGCTCGGGGGGAAACACTGAAGCTTTCTTT
j_call: TRBJ1-3; d_call: TRBD1; cdr3_length: 17; clone_size: -; v_call: TRBV5-4; cdr3_aa: CASSAGAGGFSGNTIYF; cdr3_nt: TGTGCCAGCAGCGCTGGGGCAGGGGGCTTCTCTGGAAACACCATATATTTT
j_call: TRBJ2-1; d_call: -; cdr3_length: 13; clone_size: -; v_call: TRBV18; cdr3_aa: CASSPPPYNEQFF; cdr3_nt: TGTGCCAGCTCACCACCCCCTTACAATGAGCAGTTCTTC
j_call: TRBJ2-7; d_call: TRBD2; cdr3_length: 15; clone_size: -; v_call: TRBV13; cdr3_aa: CASSGSGGHGYEQYF; cdr3_nt: TGTGCCAGCAGCGGCAGCGGGGGCCATGGGTACGAGCAGTACTTC
j_call: TRBJ2-2; d_call: TRBD2; cdr3_length: 16; clone_size: -; v_call: TRBV13; cdr3_aa: CASSTRDYSNTGELFF; cdr3_nt: TGTGCCAGCAGCACCCGGGACTATTCGAACACCGGGGAGCTGTTTTTT